What follows are 32 T cell receptor beta chains derived from one specimen sequenced in a study of cytomegalovirus exposure and HLA in healthy donors. Sequenced by immunoSEQ multiplex PCR; TCRdb stores in-frame clones only, minus some. The sample lists approximately 150,000 clones, roughly nine tenths occurring once. The sequenced sample consisted of PBMCs. The origin of the receptors is a young man in good health and CMV-seropositive.

The genes are TRBV5-6 and TRBJ2-7; the match to TRBD2 covers 13 bases. Losses at the gene ends were 4 bases for V and 7 bases for J; bases not matched to a gene: 8. The CDR3 runs to 15 residues. Germline V gene lookup returns CDR1 SGHDT and CDR2 YYEEEE. The CDR3 sequence: CASSTGTSGIREQYF. The DNA of the CDR3 is TGTGCCAGCAGCACTGGGACTAGCGGGATTCGGGAGCAGTACTTC.

The chain joins TRBV19 to TRBJ2-3; 10 nucleotides align to TRBD1. Germline-derived CDR1 and CDR2 are LNHDA and SQIVND (reference sequence). This CDR3 has 15 residues. Trimming cost V 5 bases and J 3 bases; bases outside gene matches: 5. The CDR3 protein is CASSAGTGVTDTQYF. Here the CDR3 DNA reads TGTGCCAGTAGTGCCGGGACAGGGGTGACAGATACGCAGTATTTT.

This clone showed up just a few times. CDR3 sequence (DNA): TGTGCCAGCAGTTTATCTCGGGGGAACACTGAAGCTTTCTTT. This encodes CASSLSRGNTEAFF. The chain uses TRBV28 and TRBJ1-1; D gene ambiguous. CDR3 length: 14 amino acids. In germline, CDR1 is MDHEN, CDR2 SYDVKM. Trimming shortened V by 1 base and J by 1 base, and 7 bases separated the two germline ends.

The V gene is TRBV28, the J gene TRBJ1-2, with 11 bases identical to TRBD1. Germline V gene sequence: CDR1 MDHEN, CDR2 SYDVKM. The CDR3 length is 14 residues. The V and J ends lost 6 bases and 5 bases, in that order; junction bases with no gene match: 5. The CDR3 region is CASSRGQGAYGYTF. CDR3 bases: TGTGCCAGCAGCCGCGGACAGGGGGCTTATGGCTACACCTTC.

V usage is TRBV14 and J usage is TRBJ1-1, with D hard to call. Germline CDR1 reads SGHDN; CDR2 reads FVKESK. The CDR3 spans 14 residues. V was shortened by 2 bases and J by 4 bases, with 11 bases between the two germline ends. The CDR3 sequence is CASSQSAAGTEAFF. In DNA form, the CDR3 reads TGTGCCAGCAGCCAATCCGCCGCGGGCACTGAAGCTTTCTTT.

Details on this clone: A read error may account for a junction end that differs from germline. The chain couples TRBV6-4 to TRBJ2-1, with a weak D call TRBD2 (7 bases). The germline V gene encodes CDR1 MRHNA and CDR2 SNTAGT. The CDR3 consists of 14 residues. The CDR3 coding sequence is TGTGCCAGCAGTCCAAGAGGGGGGGGCGCCCCTAGGATCTTC. The encoded protein is CASSPRGGGAPRIF.

This clone was detected a few times. CDR3 in DNA: TGTGCCAGCCTATCCCCTACCCGAGGCGGCTACACCTTC. Translating it yields CASLSPTRGGYTF. The chain employs TRBV7-9 and TRBJ1-2; D gene ambiguous. The CDR3 spans 13 residues. Trimming pared 8 bases from V and 8 bases from J, leaving 18 bases between. Germline-derived CDR1 and CDR2 are SEHNR and FQNEAQ (reference sequence).

The chain recombines TRBV7-9 with TRBJ2-1; no reliable D call. CDR3 length equals 15 residues. In germline, CDR1 is SEHNR, CDR2 FQNEAQ (reference sequence). V was shortened by 2 bases and J by 1 base, with 9 bases between the two germline ends. CDR3 amino acids: CASSLLSGSYNEQFF. The CDR3 coding sequence is TGTGCCAGCAGCTTACTGTCAGGTTCCTACAATGAGCAGTTCTTC.

This chain joins TRBV27 and TRBJ1-1; the match to TRBD1 covers 8 bases. CDR1 MNHEY and CDR2 SMNVEV come from the germline V gene (reference sequence). The CDR3 spans 14 residues. J was trimmed by 5 bases and V by 5 bases; bases with no gene match: 7. The CDR3 sequence: CASSLRTGITEAFF. In nucleotides, the CDR3 is TGTGCCAGCAGTCTGCGGACAGGGATAACTGAAGCTTTCTTT.

The chain uses TRBV19 and TRBJ1-5, with D perhaps TRBD1 (5 bases). Germline CDR1 reads LNHDA; CDR2 reads SQIVND (reference sequence). V lost 2 bases, J lost 7 bases, and 12 bases lay in between. The CDR3 sequence is 14 residues long. CDR3 sequence: CASSIWQGGQPQHF. The DNA for the CDR3 is TGTGCCAGTAGTATATGGCAGGGTGGCCAGCCCCAGCATTTT.

The gene calls are TRBV9 and TRBJ1-2; 8 bases agree with TRBD1. The CDR3 has 15 residues. The germline CDR1 and CDR2 sequences are SGDLS and YYNGEE. V was pared by 3 bases and J by 0 bases, with 4 bases of the junction left unmatched. This CDR3 reads CASSEGTGSNYGYTF. CDR3 DNA: TGTGCCAGCAGCGAGGGGACAGGATCTAACTATGGCTACACCTTC.

The chain couples TRBV7-6 to TRBJ2-1; 9 bases are a match to TRBD2. V shed 1 base and J 6 bases; nucleotides not matched to a gene: 4. The CDR3 runs to 15 residues. CDR1 is SGHVS, CDR2 FNYEAQ, per germline. DNA of the CDR3: TGTGCCAGCAGCTTAGTTAGCGGGGGACCCAATGAGCAGTTCTTC. Protein: CASSLVSGGPNEQFF.

The genes are TRBV25-1 and TRBJ2-7; 7 nucleotides align to TRBD1. The germline CDR1 and CDR2 sequences are MGHDK and SYGVNS. The CDR3 sequence is 14 residues long. The V and J ends lost 8 bases and 0 bases, in that order; junction bases with no gene match: 7. The CDR3 bases are TGTGCCAGCCGGGACAGCCTTAGCTCCTACGAGCAGTACTTC. As protein: CASRDSLSSYEQYF.

The V gene is TRBV4-3, the J gene TRBJ2-1; D may be TRBD1 (6 bases). With 2 bases removed from V and 10 bases from J, the gap between germline ends came to 18 bases. The CDR3 sequence is 15 residues long. In germline, CDR1 is LGHNA, CDR2 YSLEER. CDR3 in DNA: TGCGCCAGCAGCCAAAGCGCCCTGGACAGTAACGAGCAGTTCTTC. It specifies CASSQSALDSNEQFF.

The chain links TRBV7-3 to TRBJ2-2; 10 nucleotides line up with TRBD2. V lost 4 bases and J lost 1; bases outside the gene matches: 6. Germline-derived CDR1 and CDR2 are SGHTA and FQGTGA. The CDR3 runs 17 residues. The CDR3 sequence: CASSSTLAGGNTGELFF. In nucleotides, the CDR3 is TGTGCCAGCAGCTCCACTTTAGCGGGAGGGAACACCGGGGAGCTGTTTTTT.

This rearrangement joins TRBV29-1 to TRBJ2-2; 7 nucleotides match TRBD2. The junction had 8 bases not matched to a gene; V was cut back by 6 bases and J by 13 bases. The CDR3 consists of 11 residues. The germline gives CDR1 SQVTM, CDR2 ANQGSEA. The CDR3 nucleotides read TGCAGCGTAGATAGGGAGGGGTGGCTGTTTTTT. This gives the protein CSVDREGWLFF.

The chain links TRBV7-9 to TRBJ1-2; D is unclear. This CDR3 region has 15 residues. Germline-derived CDR1 and CDR2 are SEHNR and FQNEAQ (reference sequence). V was trimmed by 1 base and J by 5 bases, leaving 14 bases between them. In DNA, the CDR3 is TGTGCCAGCAGCTTAGTGGGCGGGATAGAGTATGGCTACACCTTC. This encodes CASSLVGGIEYGYTF.

The J gene is TRBJ1-2, the V gene TRBV20-1; possible D gene TRBD1, 6 bases. V shed 6 bases and J shed 3 bases, with 8 bases lying between them. Germline CDR1 reads DFQATT; CDR2 reads SNEGSKA (reference sequence). CDR3 length: 11 residues. Written as DNA, the CDR3 is TGCAGTGCGAGGACAGACTATGGCTACACCTTC. Amino acids: CSARTDYGYTF.

The chain recombines TRBV7-3 with TRBJ2-3; 8 bases agree with TRBD2. Germline V CDR1 and CDR2: SGHTA, FQGTGA. This CDR3 is built from 15 residues. V was pared by 5 bases and J by 2 bases, with 6 bases of the junction left unmatched. The CDR3 loop is CASSPLAGTTDTQYF. In DNA form, the CDR3 reads TGTGCCAGCAGCCCCCTAGCGGGTACCACAGATACGCAGTATTTT.

The J gene is TRBJ1-4, the V gene TRBV9; D perhaps matches TRBD1 (5 bases). Trimming pared 4 bases from V and 7 bases from J, leaving 14 bases between. The length of the CDR3 is 14 residues. CDR1 and CDR2 (germline): SGDLS, YYNGEE. CDR3 sequence reads: CASSPAGGGEKLFF. The CDR3 DNA is TGTGCCAGCAGCCCGGCGGGGGGTGGTGAAAAACTGTTTTTT.

The chain couples TRBV9 to TRBJ1-1; 8 nucleotides align to TRBD1. Trimming took 0 bases from V and 7 from J; bases not matched to a gene: 2. Germline V lookup: CDR1 SGDLS, CDR2 YYNGEE. This CDR3 comprises 13 residues. CDR3 DNA sequence: TGTGCCAGCAGCGTAGTCGGGACAGGTGAAGCTTTCTTT. It yields the protein CASSVVGTGEAFF.

The chain joins TRBV7-9 to TRBJ1-2, with TRBD1 matching 9 bases. The V and J ends lost 8 bases and 5 bases, in that order; junction bases with no gene match: 15. The germline gives CDR1 SEHNR, CDR2 FQNEAQ (reference sequence). CDR3 length: 16 amino acids. CDR3 amino acids: CASGGNSGQGTYGYTF. CDR3 nucleotide sequence: TGTGCCAGCGGGGGAAACTCGGGACAGGGAACGTATGGCTACACCTTC.

The J gene is TRBJ1-4, the V gene TRBV7-2, with 9 bases identical to TRBD1. CDR1 SGHTA and CDR2 FQGNSA come from the germline V gene. After removal of 5 bases from V and 7 bases from J, the junction contained 5 bases not matched to a gene. This CDR3 is 14 amino acids long. This CDR3 reads CASSPRQGGEKLFF. In DNA, the CDR3 is TGTGCCAGCAGCCCGAGACAGGGGGGTGAAAAACTGTTTTTT.

The chain is built from TRBV5-4 and TRBJ2-5; D might be TRBD2 (5 bases). Germline CDR1 reads SGHNT; CDR2 reads YYREEE (reference sequence). V was clipped by 4 bases and J by 5 bases, with 12 bases between them. CDR3 length: 13 residues. The CDR3, as DNA: TGTGCCAGCAGCACTCCTCGCGGGGAGACCCAGTACTTC. Protein product: CASSTPRGETQYF.

The V gene is TRBV27, the J gene TRBJ2-7; 7 bases are shared with TRBD1. The ends lost 8 bases at V and 3 bases at J; junction bases unmatched: 13. This CDR3 has 15 residues. From germline, CDR1 is MNHEY and CDR2 SMNVEV (reference sequence). The CDR3 is CASGAYGQVFYEQYF. CDR3 DNA: TGTGCCAGCGGAGCCTACGGACAGGTCTTCTACGAGCAGTACTTC.

The chain joins TRBV4-2 to TRBJ1-2; D is unclear. The V end was cut by 0 bases, the J end by 8 bases, with 19 bases between. Germline loops: CDR1 LGHNA, CDR2 YNFKEQ. The CDR3 runs to 16 residues. The DNA of the CDR3 is TGTGCCAGCAGCCAAGATCCGCACTTGAAGGAGCACGGCTACACCTTC. This codes for CASSQDPHLKEHGYTF.

This rearrangement joins TRBV2 to TRBJ1-2; TRBD1 matches 10 bases. The CDR3 is made up of 17 amino acids. V was pared by 6 bases and J by 6 bases, with 16 bases of the junction left unmatched. CDR1 SNHLY and CDR2 FYNNEI come from the germline V gene. CDR3 bases: TGTGCCAGCAGGGAGTACCGGGACAGGGGTTCCCGAGATGGCTACACCTTC. Encoded protein: CASREYRDRGSRDGYTF.

The chain links TRBV5-5 to TRBJ1-2; no definite D call. V was trimmed by 6 bases and J by 0 bases, leaving 18 bases between them. Germline V lookup: CDR1 SGHKS, CDR2 YYEKEE (reference sequence). This CDR3 region has 16 residues. The CDR3 DNA reads TGTGCCAGCACCCCCACTGAGCTCCGCCCTAACTATGGCTACACCTTC. Translating gives CASTPTELRPNYGYTF.

The V call is TRBV5-4, the J call TRBJ2-3, with D perhaps matching TRBD2 (5 bases). The CDR3 is 14 residues long. Germline values: CDR1 SGHNT, CDR2 YYREEE (reference sequence). Trimming shortened V by 9 bases and J by 4 bases, and 18 bases separated the two germline ends. The chain's CDR3 is CATLARLEADTQYF. The CDR3 region has the DNA TGTGCCACGCTAGCCCGGCTCGAGGCAGATACGCAGTATTTT.

J is TRBJ1-2 and V is TRBV27, with D perhaps matching TRBD1 (5 bases). In germline, CDR1 is MNHEY, CDR2 SMNVEV (reference sequence). This CDR3 comprises 14 residues. V was cut by 1 base and J by 6 bases, with 12 bases left in between. The CDR3 region is CASSLFAGGHGYTF. The CDR3 DNA sequence: TGTGCCAGCAGTTTATTTGCCGGGGGTCATGGCTACACCTTC.

V usage is TRBV6-1 and J usage is TRBJ1-1; TRBD1 matches 7 bases. The CDR3 runs 13 residues. V was pared by 6 bases and J by 6 bases, with 7 bases of the junction left unmatched. Per the germline V gene, CDR1 is MNHNS and CDR2 is SASEGT. CDR3 protein: CASRLDRASEAFF. The CDR3 DNA sequence: TGTGCCAGCAGACTAGACAGGGCTTCTGAAGCTTTCTTT.

Turning to this clone: Other nucleotide sequences from this sample produce the same CDR3. The rearrangement joins TRBV6-1 to TRBJ1-4; D remains ambiguous. Trimming removed 5 bases at V and 4 bases at J, with 8 bases between. The CDR3 has 13 residues. Germline V gene lookup returns CDR1 MNHNS and CDR2 SASEGT. The chain's CDR3 is CASSPTFNEKLFF. The CDR3 region has the DNA TGTGCCAGCAGTCCCACTTTTAATGAAAAACTGTTTTTT.